Listed below are T cell receptor beta chains from one sample, sequenced in a study of control samples from healthy donors and cancer patients. TCRdb keeps only in-frame clones here, not all; method: immunoSEQ multiplex PCR. The profile shows 95,000 to 150,000 clones, about nine tenths of them singletons. Sequenced: blood. The receptor set was obtained from a woman between 18 and 29 years old in good health. Both conserved end residues are part of each CDR3. A D gene is named only where the DNA matches it firmly. Clone size, where shown, is once, few, many, or a class for clones that have expanded.

CASSLGLAVNEQYF	TGTGCCAGCAGCTTAGGACTAGCGGTTAACGAGCAGTACTTC	TRBJ2-7	NA	TRBD2	TRBV7-2
CASSLRQGTEKLFF	TGTGCCAGCAGCTTACGACAGGGTACTGAAAAACTGTTTTTT	TRBJ1-4	NA	TRBD1	TRBV7-9
CASSPRTGPNQPQHF	TGTGCCAGCAGCCCTCGGACAGGGCCGAATCAGCCCCAGCATTTT	TRBJ1-5	NA	TRBD1	TRBV7-2
CAWGQGSTEAFF	TGTGCCTGGGGCCAGGGGAGCACTGAAGCTTTCTTT	TRBJ1-1	once	NA	TRBV30
CASSSSDRITDTQYF	TGTGCCAGCAGTTCCTCGGACAGGATCACAGATACGCAGTATTTT	TRBJ2-3	NA	TRBD1	TRBV28
CASSKVLGCSGGDLGMDGNQPQHF	TGTGCCAGCAGCAAAGTTTTAGGTTGTAGCGGGGGGGATCTAGGTATGGATGGCAATCAGCCCCAGCATTTT	TRBJ1-5	NA	NA	TRBV21-1
CASSTQGKKRPGELFF	TGTGCCAGCAGTACCCAGGGAAAGAAGAGACCCGGGGAGCTGTTTTTT	TRBJ2-2	NA	NA	TRBV28
CASSEVAYTNTGELFF	TGTGCCAGCAGTGAAGTCGCATACACGAACACCGGGGAGCTGTTTTTT	TRBJ2-2	few	NA	TRBV2
CASSFRGMQPQHF	TGTGCCAGCAGTTTTAGGGGGATGCAGCCCCAGCATTTT	TRBJ1-5	NA	NA	TRBV27
CASSYFRQGTAFF	TGTGCCAGCAGTTACTTCAGACAGGGAACAGCTTTCTTT	TRBJ1-1	NA	TRBD1	TRBV6-5
CASSSTGSNQPQHF	TGTGCCAGCAGCTCGACAGGGAGCAATCAGCCCCAGCATTTT	TRBJ1-5	NA	TRBD1	TRBV28
CASGPTSGNQPQHF	TGTGCTAGTGGCCCTACGAGTGGCAATCAGCCCCAGCATTTT	TRBJ1-5	NA	NA	TRBV12-5
CSASEPSLLSYEQYF	TGCAGTGCTAGTGAGCCTAGCCTCCTTTCCTACGAGCAGTACTTC	TRBJ2-7	NA	NA	TRBV20-1
CASSYPPETQYF	TGTGCCAGCAGTTACCCCCCGGAGACCCAGTACTTC	TRBJ2-5	NA	NA	TRBV6-2/TRBV6-3
CASSWRGVRDTHSYEQYF	TGTGCCAGCAGCTGGCGGGGGGTTAGGGACACGCACTCCTACGAGCAGTACTTC	TRBJ2-7	NA	TRBD2	TRBV7-2
CASSVAGLGGRTDTQYF	TGTGCCAGCAGCGTAGCGGGGTTAGGGGGGCGCACAGATACGCAGTATTTT	TRBJ2-3	NA	NA	TRBV9
CASSPSLGLGYEQYF	TGTGCCAGCAGTCCAAGCCTAGGGCTGGGCTACGAGCAGTACTTC	TRBJ2-7	NA	NA	TRBV6-2/TRBV6-3
CASSGTGDVRTDTQYF	TGCGCCAGTTCCGGGACAGGGGATGTTCGCACAGATACGCAGTATTTT	TRBJ2-3	NA	TRBD1	TRBV5-1
CASSWGHTDTQYF	TGCGCCAGCAGCTGGGGGCACACAGATACGCAGTATTTT	TRBJ2-3	NA	NA	TRBV5-1
CASSLVRNTEAFF	TGTGCCAGCAGCTTGGTTAGGAACACTGAAGCTTTCTTT	TRBJ1-1	NA	NA	TRBV5-6
CASSRPLPETEAFF	TGTGCCAGCAGCCGTCCTTTACCCGAGACTGAAGCTTTCTTT	TRBJ1-1	NA	NA	TRBV7-9
CSVEGGGTSSYEQYF	TGCAGCGTTGAGGGGGGGGGTACGAGCTCCTACGAGCAGTACTTC	TRBJ2-7	NA	TRBD2	TRBV29-1
CASSATSGIQETQYF	TGTGCCAGCAGCGCTACTAGCGGGATTCAAGAGACCCAGTACTTC	TRBJ2-5	NA	TRBD2	TRBV5-4
CASRFPPGVLGKNIQYF	TGTGCAAGTCGCTTCCCCCCAGGGGTACTCGGGAAAAACATTCAGTACTTC	TRBJ2-4	NA	NA	TRBV12-2
CASSMGDPSSIGYTF	TGTGCCAGCAGTATGGGAGACCCGTCTTCTATCGGCTACACCTTC	TRBJ1-2	NA	NA	TRBV28
CASSAQGSLAKNIQYF	TGTGCCAGCAGCGCCCAAGGTTCGCTAGCCAAAAACATTCAGTACTTC	TRBJ2-4	once	NA	TRBV9
CASRWTGHSEAFF	TGTGCCAGCCGATGGACAGGGCATTCTGAAGCTTTCTTT	TRBJ1-1	NA	TRBD1	TRBV18
CSVYFTRTGELFF	TGCAGCGTTTATTTTACTAGGACCGGGGAGCTGTTTTTT	TRBJ2-2	NA	NA	TRBV29-1
CASSQDQSGEQYF	TGCGCCAGCAGCCAAGACCAGAGCGGCGAGCAGTACTTC	TRBJ2-7	NA	NA	TRBV4-1
CASNLKGSGANYGYTF	TGTGCCAGCAACCTGAAGGGGAGTGGGGCTAACTATGGCTACACCTTC	TRBJ1-2	many	NA	TRBV2
CASSLYRGNQPQHF	TGTGCCAGCAGTTTATACAGGGGGAATCAGCCCCAGCATTTT	TRBJ1-5	NA	TRBD1	TRBV27